This note documents a single T cell receptor beta chain sequence. Its antigen remains unidentified. These data belong to a study of radiation and T cells in renal cell carcinoma. Deletions cut 4 bases from V and 4 bases from J, with 5 bases between. This CDR3 region has 12 residues. CDR1 and CDR2 (germline): LNHDA, SQIVND (reference sequence). General study results and limits: From baseline, blood top tumor clonotypes peaked at 2 weeks post-radiation. Without pretreatment biopsies, baseline tumor clonotype presence was undetermined.

Profiled with immunoSEQ multiplex PCR; TCRdb holds only in-frame clones, not every one. The sample shows about 74,000 clones, roughly 87% of them seen only once. Time point in this sample: blood 4 weeks post-SBRT, at nephrectomy. The treatment here: 15 Gy SBRT to primary tumor, nephrectomy 4 weeks later. Nephrectomy followed 15 Gy stereotactic body radiation by 4 weeks. The patient's renal cell carcinoma had clear cell pathology. The V gene is TRBV19, the J gene TRBJ1-3; no definite D call. The origin of this receptor is a woman in her seventies with renal cell carcinoma. The material sequenced was blood, taken from a patient whose treatment included radiotherapy and nephrectomy. The CDR3 DNA sequence: TGTGCCAGTAGTAGGTCCGGAAACACCATATATTTT. Protein: CASSRSGNTIYF.